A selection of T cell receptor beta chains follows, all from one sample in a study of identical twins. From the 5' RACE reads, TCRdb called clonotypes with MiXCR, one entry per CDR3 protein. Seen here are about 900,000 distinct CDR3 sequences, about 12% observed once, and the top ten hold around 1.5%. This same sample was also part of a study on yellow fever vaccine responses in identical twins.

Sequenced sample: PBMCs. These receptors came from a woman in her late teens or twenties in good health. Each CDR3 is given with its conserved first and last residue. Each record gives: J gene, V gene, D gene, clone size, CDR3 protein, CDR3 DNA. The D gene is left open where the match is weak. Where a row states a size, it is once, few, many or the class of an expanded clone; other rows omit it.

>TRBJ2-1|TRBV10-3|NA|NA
CAISPPGTGVEQFF
TGTGCCATCAGTCCCCCGGGGACTGGGGTTGAGCAGTTCTTC
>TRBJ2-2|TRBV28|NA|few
CASSWGTPGHGELFF
TGTGCCAGCAGTTGGGGGACCCCCGGGCACGGGGAGCTGTTTTTT
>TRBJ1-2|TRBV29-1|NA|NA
CSVERGRGRPGYGYTF
TGCAGCGTTGAACGAGGCAGGGGCCGACCTGGCTATGGCTACACCTTC
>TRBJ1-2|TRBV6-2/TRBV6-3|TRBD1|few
CASSYPRYDRGLWHGYTF
TGTGCCAGCAGTTACCCCCGCTATGACAGGGGGCTTTGGCATGGCTACACCTTC
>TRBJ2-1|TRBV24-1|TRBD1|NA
CATSGQGSYNEQFF
TGTGCCACCAGTGGACAGGGGTCCTACAATGAGCAGTTCTTC
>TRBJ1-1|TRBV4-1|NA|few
CASSQDLNVNTEAFF
TGCGCCAGCAGCCAAGATCTTAATGTAAACACTGAAGCTTTCTTT
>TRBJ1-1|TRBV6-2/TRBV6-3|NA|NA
CASKFGYGTEAFF
TGTGCCAGCAAATTTGGGTACGGCACTGAAGCTTTCTTT
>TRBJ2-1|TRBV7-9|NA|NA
CASSLGPPPANEQFF
TGTGCCAGCAGCCTGGGACCCCCCCCGGCCAATGAGCAGTTCTTC
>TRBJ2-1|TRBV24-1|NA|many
CATRGKGDNEQFF
TGTGCCACCCGGGGGAAGGGTGACAATGAGCAGTTCTTC
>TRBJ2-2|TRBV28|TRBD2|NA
CASIPSGEGRAGELFF
TGTGCCAGCATCCCTTCTGGGGAGGGACGGGCCGGGGAGCTGTTTTTT
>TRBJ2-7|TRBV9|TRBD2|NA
CASSVGWEGNYEQYF
TGTGCCAGCAGCGTAGGGTGGGAGGGAAACTACGAGCAGTACTTC
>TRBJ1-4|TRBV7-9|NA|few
CASSSGAGRGNEKLFF
TGTGCCAGCAGCTCCGGAGCAGGTCGGGGAAATGAAAAACTGTTTTTT
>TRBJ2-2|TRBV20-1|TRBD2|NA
CSARDTGGPSGELFF
TGCAGTGCTAGAGATACGGGAGGGCCGTCCGGGGAGCTGTTTTTT
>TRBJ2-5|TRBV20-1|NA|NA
CSAQGRTPQQETQYF
TGCAGTGCTCAGGGACGGACCCCACAGCAAGAGACCCAGTACTTC
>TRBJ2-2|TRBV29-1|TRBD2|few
CSVKAGTGELFF
TGCAGCGTCAAAGCGGGGACCGGGGAGCTGTTTTTT
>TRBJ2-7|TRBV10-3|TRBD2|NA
CAISVGSGTYEQYF
TGTGCCATCAGTGTCGGTAGCGGGACCTACGAGCAGTACTTC
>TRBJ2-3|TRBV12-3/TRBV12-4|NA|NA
CASRPNSGLITDTQYF
TGTGCCAGCAGACCGAATAGCGGACTTATCACAGATACGCAGTATTTT
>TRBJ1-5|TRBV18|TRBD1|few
CASSQFPTGVYNQPQHF
TGTGCCAGCTCACAATTCCCGACAGGGGTTTACAATCAGCCCCAGCATTTT
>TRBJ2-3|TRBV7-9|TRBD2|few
CASSHVASGSTDTQYF
TGTGCCAGCAGCCATGTTGCTAGCGGAAGCACAGATACGCAGTATTTT
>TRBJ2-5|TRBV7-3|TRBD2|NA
CASSLLGTSPETQYF
TGTGCCAGCAGCTTATTAGGGACTAGCCCGGAGACCCAGTACTTC